The present T cell receptor beta chain was sequenced within a study of CD8 T cells in Susac syndrome. Overall study findings and caveats: The TCR sequencing and HLA analysis in the study involved a relatively small number of individuals, as the study acknowledged.

Notes on this clonotype: The antigen is not known.

The authors carried out high-throughput sequencing of TCR beta. They applied it to CD8+ and CD4+ T cells obtained from blood. In contrast to the negatively isolated CD8+ and CD4+ T cells, TEMRA cells were FACS-enriched. Germline CDR1 and CDR2: SGHKS and YYEKEE (reference sequence). The CDR3 runs to 14 residues. The V and J ends lost 4 bases and 3 bases respectively, with 14 bases between them. RNA was extracted with the RNeasy kit, and a quantity of about 0.45 to 1 ug was reverse transcribed using random hexamers. With immunoSEQ multiplex PCR, TCR beta CDR3 was amplified across 54 Vbeta and 13 Jbeta. TCRdb called the immunoSEQ multiplex PCR reads again in MiXCR, with one record for every CDR3 protein. The sample lists some 150,000 distinct CDR3 sequences; 94% were seen once.

Sequencing was performed on CD8+ T cells from PBMCs. This TCR derives from a human donor in good health. The rearrangement joins TRBV5-5 to TRBJ2-7; D might be TRBD2 (5 bases). CDR3 in DNA: TGTGCCAGCAGCCCAGACTGGACTTTCTACGAGCAGTACTTC. This encodes CASSPDWTFYEQYF.